This T cell receptor (beta chain) was recovered during a study of shared clonotypes between healthy human individuals. Whole-study results and caveats: Around 5% of naive CD4 clonotypes were shared across a handful of donors. Donor clonotype sharing was expected to depend on sequencing depth.

Naive CD8 cells lacked CD45RO, underwent positive selection for CCR7 and left out terminally differentiated effector memory CD45RA+ cells. V was cut by 4 bases and J by 3 bases, with 13 bases left in between. The CDR3 is made up of 14 amino acids. Germline V gives CDR1 WNHNN, CDR2 SYGVQD (reference sequence). Details on this clone: Its antigen is unknown.

Evenly divided among several immunoSEQ plates was the genomic DNA of each subset. Study processing details: Filtering of immunoSEQ junctional sequences could not match full-length read filtering. Clones were read by immunoSEQ multiplex PCR, and TCRdb kept only the in-frame ones, dropping some. The V and J calls and clone size come from that table; D and trimming were worked out from the DNA. The table includes about 2,200,000 clones, 90% to 95% detected once. J is TRBJ2-7 and V is TRBV10-1, with TRBD2 as a possible D gene (5 bases). This clonotype originated in a man between 18 and 29 years old in good health. Some clones in this sample may be carry-over from other donors' samples. The sequencing input was naive CD8+ T cells from PBMCs. This CDR3 reads CASSANYGSYEQYF. CDR3 nucleotides: TGCGCCAGCAGTGCTAACTATGGGAGCTACGAGCAGTACTTC.